This T cell receptor (beta chain) was documented in a study of siplizumab effects on memory and regulatory T cells. Study-level findings and limits: Treg origin accounted for an average of approximately 69% of mappable alloreactive CD4+ clones with siplizumab and roughly 26% in controls. Unstimulated naive T cells seemed to show more diversity than memory cells did, and they also seemed to be among the major contributors to the alloresponse. No functional test confirmed suppression by proliferating siplizumab-culture Tregs.

This CDR3 is built from 15 residues. V lost 5 bases to trimming and J lost 4 bases; unmatched junction nucleotides: 4. From germline, CDR1 is SGHTA and CDR2 FQGTGA. Sequencing of each sample assayed roughly 9.1 x 10^4 TCR templates. Sequencing used immunoSEQ multiplex PCR; TCRdb keeps in-frame clones, though not all of them. In the table there are some 96,000 clones, 75% to 95% of which are singletons. Note on this clone: What it binds is unknown.

Sequenced input: CD4+ T cells sorted from blood. The TCR originated in a human donor in good health. The chain links TRBV7-3 to TRBJ2-7; 14 bases match TRBD2. The CDR3 loop reads CASSTGLAGGYEQYF. Here the CDR3 DNA reads TGTGCCAGCAGCACCGGACTAGCGGGGGGTTACGAGCAGTACTTC.